This T cell receptor beta chain was captured in a study of CXCR3-negative and CXCR3-positive naive CD8 T cells (dated by TCRdb to between 2018 and 2020). Broadly, across the study: In total, 110 million to 150 million TRB reads were obtained, corresponding to roughly 1.5 +/- 0.3 million reads per library. TRBV-TRBJ cluster analysis included naive subsets from several donors and memory cells from 3 donors. Diversity and physicochemical repertoire analyses were performed on about 12 donors pooled from two independent experiments.

Of note for this clonotype: Its antigen remains undetermined.

What the study reported, not specific to this receptor: Comparably high repertoire diversity was found in both naive subsets, whereas much lower repertoire diversity was found in memory CD8+ T cells. Because surface CD5, which is linked to self-reactivity in mice, was comparable between the naive subsets, TCR interaction strength was also inferred from TRB CDR3 physicochemical properties. TRBV-TRBJ usage was similar between naive CXCR3-negative and CXCR3-positive cells from the same donor, while memory cells showed distinct patterns. Freshly isolated PBMCs were used for most assays because CXCR3 expression partially decreased after cryopreservation.

Counted from cysteine to phenylalanine, this CDR3 has 17 amino acids. No DNA sequence is on record. CDR1 and CDR2 are read off the germline V gene as SGHVS and FNYEAQ. For each CD8+ T cell subset, flow sorting was done in triplicate, and 300,000 or so cells per subset went directly into RLT lysis buffer. Peripheral blood mononuclear cells were isolated from buffy coats by standard density gradient centrifugation. Total RNA was extracted from sorted cells with an RNeasy Mini Kit. Sequencing used a NextSeq 550. The Human TCR Profiling Kit (MiLaboratory) was used to prepare UMI-labeled 5' RACE TRB cDNA libraries. The full amount of extracted RNA was used for cDNA synthesis, and the full amount of resulting cDNA was used for PCR amplification. Libraries were prepared in parallel with an identical number of PCR cycles. Per the authors' processing: About 48,000 +/- 9,800 unique UMI-labeled TRB cDNA molecules per library were extracted with MIGEC and MiXCR, with at least two reads per UMI required. Each library averaged about 37,000 +/- 9,700 functional in-frame TRB CDR3 nucleotide clonotypes without stop codons. After downsampling to 5000 UMI-labeled TRB molecules per sample, diversity metrics, including normalized Shannon-Wiener and Chao1, were computed in VDJtools. VDJtools was used to calculate clonotype-size-weighted physicochemical properties of the central five CDR3 residues, namely interaction energy, strength, volume and Kidera factor 4. Each entry corresponds to one CDR3 protein sequence from reads that TCRdb reprocessed, and DNA is not given. For this entry, the V and J calls and clone size follow TCRdb and not the study's own pipeline. The sample's records list 30,000 to 40,000 distinct CDR3 sequences. The top ten constitute about 15% of the sample.

The receptor was isolated from a human donor in good health. Some clones in this sample may be carry-over from other donors' samples. The source material was memory CD8+ T cells from blood. Taken with the paper, the label for cell subset or site translates to: conventional CD8+ memory T cells (TMEM), sorted as controls. The receptor chain draws on TRBV7-6 and TRBJ2-1; TCRdb calls TRBD2, which cannot be checked without DNA. The CDR3 reads CASAGLAGLSSYNEQLF.